Each of the 29 T cell receptor beta chains below was sequenced from the same sample in a study of beta chain features in type 1 diabetes. Points from the study as a whole: Shortening of TCRB CDR3s, moderate but significant, appeared in all four CD4+ subsets of Type 1 diabetes patients.

Since all of the isolated RNA was reverse transcribed, expressed TCRB transcripts were what got sequenced. Profiling relied on immunoSEQ multiplex PCR, and the TCRdb table lists in-frame clones only, not all of them. The repertoire holds fewer than 300,000 clones, with about 11% as singletons. The antigens for these receptors are not known. Material: naive CD4+ T cells from blood. All receptors come from a man aged 25-40 years with type 1 diabetes.

The chain uses TRBV2 and TRBJ2-2; 9 bases match TRBD1. The CDR3 has 15 amino acids. CDR1 SNHLY and CDR2 FYNNEI come from the germline V gene. J gave up 4 bases and V 11 bases, and 11 bases lay outside the gene matches. The CDR3 reads CAWKTGGAVTGELFF. DNA of the CDR3: TGTGCCTGGAAAACAGGGGGCGCGGTCACCGGGGAGCTGTTTTTT. Supplemented by reference TRBV2 and TRBJ2-2, the full variable domain reads EPEVTQTPSHQVTQMGQEVILRCVPISNHLYFYWYRQILGQKVEFLVSFYNNEISEKSEIFDDQFSVERPDGSNFTLKIRSTKLEDSAMYFCAWKTGGAVTGELFFGEGSRLTVL.

This clone was seen a few times. The J gene is TRBJ1-2, the V gene TRBV4-2; D is ambiguous. The V end lost 0 bases, the J end lost 4 bases, and 9 bases lay between the germline ends. Germline CDR1 LGHNA, CDR2 YNFKEQ. CDR3 size: 14 residues. This CDR3 is CASSQDRGSYGYTF. The CDR3 DNA reads TGTGCCAGCAGCCAAGATCGGGGTAGCTATGGCTACACCTTC.

This clone turned up a few times. The chain uses TRBV2 and TRBJ1-5, with TRBD1 matching 9 bases. The CDR3 spans 14 residues. Germline V gene sequence: CDR1 SNHLY, CDR2 FYNNEI. V was pared by 5 bases and J by 7 bases, with 6 bases of the junction left unmatched. The CDR3 nucleotides are TGTGCCAGCAGTTTACAGGGGGCCGGGCAGCCCCAGCATTTT. It is translated as CASSLQGAGQPQHF.

This clone was counted only a few times. The chain links TRBV6-5 to TRBJ1-5; D gene uncertain. This CDR3 is built from 14 residues. The V end was cut by 5 bases, the J end by 10 bases, with 18 bases between. The germline CDR1 and CDR2 sequences are MNHEY and SVGAGI. CDR3 nucleotides: TGTGCCAGCAGTGAAGAGGGAGGTCCAAGACCCCAGCATTTT. Its protein product is CASSEEGGPRPQHF.

The genes are TRBV29-1 and TRBJ2-1; TRBD2 might be the D (6 bases). V was clipped by 0 bases and J by 10 bases, with 16 bases between them. The germline CDR1 and CDR2 sequences are SQVTM and ANQGSEA. CDR3 length: 14 residues. Written as DNA, the CDR3 is TGCAGCGTTGAAGATCGGGGGACGCCGGGGGAGCAGTTCTTC. It specifies CSVEDRGTPGEQFF.

This chain links TRBV7-8 with TRBJ2-1, with 9 bases fitting TRBD1. CDR3 length: 15 residues. Germline V gives CDR1 SGHVS, CDR2 FQNEAQ. V dropped 4 bases and J dropped 7; count of bases not matched to a gene: 8. The CDR3 here is CASSSGGTGRNEQFF. CDR3 in DNA: TGTGCCAGCAGCTCCGGGGGGACAGGGCGGAATGAGCAGTTCTTC.

This sequence joins TRBV25-1 and TRBJ1-5, with a weak D call TRBD1 (6 bases). Between the trimmed V and J ends, which lost 6 bases and 0 bases, there was a span of 12 bases. This CDR3 comprises 15 residues. Germline assignment: CDR1 MGHDK and CDR2 SYGVNS. The CDR3 bases are TGTGCCAGCAGCCAAGGGGGGGGTAGCAATCAGCCCCAGCATTTT. Translating it yields CASSQGGGSNQPQHF.

The rearrangement uses TRBV2 and TRBJ2-2; no clear D gene. Germline lookup yields CDR1 SNHLY and CDR2 FYNNEI. The CDR3 spans 14 residues. V was cut by 5 bases and J by 0 bases, with 7 bases left in between. CDR3 sequence reads: CASSTVANTGELFF. The CDR3 region has the DNA TGTGCCAGCAGTACAGTCGCGAACACCGGGGAGCTGTTTTTT.

This clone was picked up a small number of times. The chain combines TRBV2 with TRBJ2-3, with D uncertain. V lost 7 bases and J 5 bases, leaving 7 bases between the germline ends. Germline lookup yields CDR1 SNHLY and CDR2 FYNNEI. CDR3 length: 11 residues. The DNA for the CDR3 is TGTGCCAGCACCGCGAGAGATACGCAGTATTTT. It is translated as CASTARDTQYF.

This chain joins TRBV5-1 and TRBJ2-1, with D possibly TRBD1 on 7 matching bases. The germline V gene has CDR1 SGHRS and CDR2 YFSETQ. The CDR3 length is 15 residues. V was trimmed by 4 bases and J by 5 bases, leaving 16 bases between them. CDR3 nucleotide sequence: TGCGCCAGCAGCGCGGGACAGCCGGGGGACAATGAGCAGTTCTTC. It encodes CASSAGQPGDNEQFF.

The rearrangement joins TRBV7-8 to TRBJ2-5; D might be TRBD2 (6 bases). V was pared by 5 bases and J by 3 bases, with 19 bases between. Germline V gene data show CDR1 as SGHVS and CDR2 as FQNEAQ. This CDR3 region has 16 residues. For the CDR3, the DNA is TGTGCCAGCAGCAACCACCGGACTAAACGAAAAGAGACCCAGTACTTC. As protein: CASSNHRTKRKETQYF.

This clone was observed a handful of times. The CDR3 DNA is TGTGCCAGCAGCTTAGAGGGCCCAGGGGTCTACGAGCAGTACTTC. Protein: CASSLEGPGVYEQYF. The chain combines TRBV7-2 with TRBJ2-7; perhaps TRBD1 as D (6 bases). The ends were cut back, 1 base at V and 3 bases at J, with 13 bases in the middle. The CDR3 runs to 15 residues. Germline V gene data show CDR1 as SGHTA and CDR2 as FQGNSA.

V gene TRBV5-4 combines with J gene TRBJ2-5; D unresolved. Germline loops: CDR1 SGHNT, CDR2 YYREEE (reference sequence). V was trimmed by 4 bases and J by 5 bases, leaving 6 bases between them. The length of the CDR3 is 11 residues. For the CDR3, the DNA is TGTGCCAGCAGCCTATATGAGACCCAGTACTTC. Amino acids: CASSLYETQYF.

The chain combines TRBV10-3 with TRBJ1-2, with 10 bases matching TRBD1. Losses at the gene ends were 4 bases for V and 4 bases for J; bases not matched to a gene: 3. Germline V gene data show CDR1 as ENHRY and CDR2 as SYGVKD. The CDR3 runs 14 residues. Here the CDR3 reads CAISGGQGGYGYTF. The CDR3 DNA is TGTGCCATCAGTGGAGGACAGGGGGGCTATGGCTACACCTTC.

This clone was observed a handful of times. J is TRBJ1-6 and V is TRBV7-2; TRBD1 agrees at 9 bases. V lost 5 bases to trimming and J lost 8 bases; unmatched junction nucleotides: 7. The CDR3 has 15 amino acids. The V gene's germline CDR1 is SGHTA and CDR2 FQGNSA. CDR3 nucleotide sequence: TGTGCCAGCAGCCTGGGACAGGGCGAGTATTCACCCCTCCACTTT. It is translated as CASSLGQGEYSPLHF.

This clone showed up just a few times. The chain has TRBV5-1 and TRBJ2-2; D might be TRBD2 (5 bases). The germline V and J ends were trimmed by 4 bases and 4 bases, with 11 bases remaining between them. The CDR3 is 14 amino acids. Germline values: CDR1 SGHRS, CDR2 YFSETQ. The chain's CDR3 is CASSVREGTGELFF. In DNA, the CDR3 is TGCGCCAGCAGCGTGCGAGAGGGCACCGGGGAGCTGTTTTTT. Combining the CDR3 with reference TRBV5-1 and TRBJ2-2 gives the whole variable domain KAGVTQTPRYLIKTRGQQVTLSCSPISGHRSVSWYQQTPGQGLQFLFEYFSETQRNKGNFPGRFSGRQFSNSRSEMNVSTLELGDSALYLCASSVREGTGELFFGEGSRLTVL.

The chain uses TRBV7-9 and TRBJ2-5, with 8 bases identical to TRBD1. From germline, CDR1 is SEHNR and CDR2 FQNEAQ (reference sequence). This CDR3 has 14 amino acids. V shed 5 bases, J shed 3 bases, and the junction held 5 bases outside the gene matches. The CDR3: CASSQTGAKETQYF. The CDR3 bases are TGTGCCAGCAGCCAGACAGGGGCAAAAGAGACCCAGTACTTC. The whole variable domain, remainder taken from reference TRBV7-9 and TRBJ2-5, is DTGVSQNPRHKITKRGQNVTFRCDPISEHNRLYWYRQTLGQGPEFLTYFQNEAQLEKSRLLSDRFSAERPKGSFSTLEIQRTEQGDSAMYLCASSQTGAKETQYFGPGTRLLVL.

This clone came up a few times. The chain joins TRBV6-4 to TRBJ2-2, with a tentative D call TRBD1 (5 bases). Per germline, CDR1 MRHNA and CDR2 SNTAGT. V lost 7 bases to trimming and J lost 4 bases, with 13 bases between them. This CDR3 spans 14 amino acids. CDR3 loop: CASTSSGFTGELFF. The CDR3, as DNA: TGTGCCAGCACGAGTTCAGGGTTCACCGGGGAGCTGTTTTTT.

This chain links TRBV2 with TRBJ2-7; D is unclear. Germline V CDR1 and CDR2: SNHLY, FYNNEI. V dropped 6 bases and J dropped 0 bases, with 12 bases sitting between them. The CDR3 has 14 residues. The CDR3 DNA reads as TGTGCCAGCAGACGTACGCAGTACTCCTACGAGCAGTACTTC. Translation gives CASRRTQYSYEQYF.

This clone came up a few times. The chain employs TRBV28 and TRBJ2-5; TRBD1 matches 8 bases. Trimming at V came to 5 bases and at J to 2 bases, leaving 7 bases not matched to a gene. This CDR3 region has 15 residues. Germline lookup yields CDR1 MDHEN and CDR2 SYDVKM. The CDR3 DNA is TGTGCCAGCAGTAAAGGACAGGGACGTCAAGAGACCCAGTACTTC. This gives the protein CASSKGQGRQETQYF.

This chain joins TRBV29-1 and TRBJ2-3; the D is unclear. The ends were cut back, 6 bases at V and 0 bases at J, with 10 bases in the middle. The CDR3 loop spans 13 amino acids. Germline assignment: CDR1 SQVTM and CDR2 ANQGSEA. CDR3 nucleotide sequence: TGCAGCGTACGAGGCTCTAGCACAGATACGCAGTATTTT. Its translation: CSVRGSSTDTQYF.

In its sample, this clone was seen a few times. The chain links TRBV10-3 to TRBJ2-3; TRBD2 might be the D (6 bases). V was pared by 6 bases and J by 10 bases, with 11 bases between. Germline V gives CDR1 ENHRY, CDR2 SYGVKD. The CDR3 has 11 residues. The CDR3 region is CAISEGTSQYF. In nucleotides, the CDR3 is TGTGCCATCAGCGAGGGGACTTCGCAGTATTTT.

This clone was seen a handful of times. Sequence at one end of the junction differs from germline and may be a read error. This chain connects TRBV7-2 to TRBJ2-5; D remains unclear. The CDR3 is 11 amino acids. Per the germline V gene, CDR1 is SGHTA and CDR2 is FQGNSA. The CDR3 region has the DNA TGCGCCAGCAGCTTATATGAGACCCAGTACTTC. Protein sequence: CASSLYETQYF.

This clone showed up just a few times. The chain couples TRBV5-4 to TRBJ2-5; TRBD2 agrees at 13 bases. This CDR3 spans 18 amino acids. The V segment lost 1 base and the J segment 1 base; nucleotides outside the gene matches: 7. Germline lookup yields CDR1 SGHNT and CDR2 YYREEE (reference sequence). The CDR3 loop is CASSLLSGTSGVQETQYF. CDR3 nucleotide sequence: TGTGCCAGCAGCTTGTTATCGGGGACTAGCGGGGTCCAAGAGACCCAGTACTTC.

This chain uses TRBV28 with TRBJ2-3; TRBD2 matches 10 bases. V gave up 5 bases and J gave up 2 bases; unmatched junction bases: 4. Germline V lookup: CDR1 MDHEN, CDR2 SYDVKM. The length of the CDR3 is 15 residues. The CDR3 DNA reads as TGTGCCAGCAGTCTAGCGGGGGTAATCACAGATACGCAGTATTTT. Its protein product is CASSLAGVITDTQYF.

This clone was detected a few times. The V call is TRBV30, the J call TRBJ1-5; D ambiguous. CDR3 size: 13 residues. V was clipped by 4 bases and J by 4 bases, with 11 bases between them. Germline values: CDR1 GTSNPN, CDR2 SVGIG (reference sequence). DNA for the CDR3: TGTGCCTGGACTTCGGGCGGGAATCAGCCCCAGCATTTT. Its protein product is CAWTSGGNQPQHF. The full variable domain, its missing parts supplied by reference TRBV30 and TRBJ1-5, is SQTIHQWPATLVQPVGSPLSLECTVEGTSNPNLYWYRQAAGRGLQLLFYSVGIGQISSEVPQNLSASRPQDRQFILSSKKLLLSDSGFYLCAWTSGGNQPQHFGDGTRLSIL.

The genes are TRBV5-6 and TRBJ2-3, with a possible D match to TRBD2 (7 bases). CDR3 length equals 14 residues. Trimming cost V 4 bases and J 4 bases, with 13 bases left between them. Germline values: CDR1 SGHDT, CDR2 YYEEEE. CDR3 in DNA: TGTGCCAGCAGCACCACGGGGGGCGCAGATACGCAGTATTTT. Amino acid sequence: CASSTTGGADTQYF.

The V and J genes are TRBV2 and TRBJ2-3; no definite D call. Germline V gene lookup returns CDR1 SNHLY and CDR2 FYNNEI. The CDR3 loop spans 12 amino acids. Trimming removed 0 bases from V and 6 bases from J, with 4 bases in between. The CDR3 DNA reads as TGTGCCAGCAGTGAAGCCGGGGATACGCAGTATTTT. The encoded protein is CASSEAGDTQYF.

The chain carries TRBV5-1 and TRBJ2-2; D gene ambiguous. This CDR3 spans 15 amino acids. Trimming took off 3 bases at V and 0 bases at J, with 9 bases between the two ends. The V gene's germline CDR1 is SGHRS and CDR2 YFSETQ. DNA for the CDR3: TGCGCCAGCAGCTCATTAGAGGCGAACACCGGGGAGCTGTTTTTT. It encodes CASSSLEANTGELFF.